This T cell receptor (beta chain) is from a study of cytomegalovirus exposure and HLA in healthy donors. Overall study findings and caveats: A missense variant in DCLRE1C was later tied to TCR beta V- and J-gene trimming.

Points on this clone: What it recognizes is unknown.

CDR1 SGHNT and CDR2 YYREEE come from the germline V gene (reference sequence). This CDR3 is built from 13 residues. The PCR was carried out with 60 Vbeta primers and 13 Jbeta primers. Clones were read by immunoSEQ multiplex PCR, and TCRdb kept only the in-frame ones, dropping some. The table shows about 130,000 clones, with 70% to 85% occurring only once. The chain uses TRBV5-4 and TRBJ2-5; perhaps TRBD1 as D (6 bases). The last part of the DNA fits TRBJ2-7 better; the J call may be wrong. The receptor comes from a woman aged 40 to 50 in good health and CMV-seropositive. The sample consisted of PBMCs. The CDR3: CASSLGGGGEQYF. The DNA for the CDR3 is TGTGCCAGCAGCTTGGGTGGGGGCGGCGAGCAGTACTTC.